This TCR beta chain is from a study of cytomegalovirus exposure and HLA in healthy donors. Background on the study: The 500 to 750 first-cohort repertoires and the approximately 130 validation repertoires shared the same platform, a later analysis reported.

Findings of the study overall: It was found in a later analysis that first-cohort TCR clusters tended to co-occur in the approximately 130 validation repertoires.

Only in-frame clones appear in the TCRdb table, and some are missing; sequencing was by immunoSEQ multiplex PCR. There are 90,000 to 100,000 clones in the sample; over 85% occur only once, and around 1.1% lies in the top ten. Trimming left V 5 bases short and J 5 bases short, with 21 bases between. Germline CDR1 and CDR2: SGHVS and FNYEAQ. This CDR3 contains 16 residues. Note on this clone: Its target is not known.

This chain joins TRBV7-6 and TRBJ2-5, with D possibly matching TRBD2 (7 bases). The clonotype originates from a woman aged 30 to 39 in good health and CMV-seropositive. Sequencing was performed on PBMCs. The CDR3 protein is CASSPRGQPGGETQYF. CDR3 nucleotide sequence: TGTGCCAGCAGCCCACGTGGACAGCCGGGGGGCGAGACCCAGTACTTC.